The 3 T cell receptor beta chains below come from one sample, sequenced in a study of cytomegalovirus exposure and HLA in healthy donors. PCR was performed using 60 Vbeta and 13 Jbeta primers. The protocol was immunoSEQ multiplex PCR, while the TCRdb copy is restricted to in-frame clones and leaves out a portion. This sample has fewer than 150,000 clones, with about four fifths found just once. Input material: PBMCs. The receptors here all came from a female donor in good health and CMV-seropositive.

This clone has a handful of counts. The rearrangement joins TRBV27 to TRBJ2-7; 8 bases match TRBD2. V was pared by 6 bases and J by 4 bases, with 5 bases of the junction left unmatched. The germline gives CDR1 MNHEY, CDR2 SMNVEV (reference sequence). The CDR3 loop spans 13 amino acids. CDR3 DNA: TGTGCCAGCAGCTGGGGCGGGGGGTACGAGCAGTACTTC. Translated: CASSWGGGYEQYF.

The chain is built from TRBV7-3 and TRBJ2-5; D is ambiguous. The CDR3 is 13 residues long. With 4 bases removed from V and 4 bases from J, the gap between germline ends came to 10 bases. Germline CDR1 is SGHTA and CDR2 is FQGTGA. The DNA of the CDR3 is TGTGCCAGCAGCTCGCTGGCCATAGAGACCCAGTACTTC. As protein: CASSSLAIETQYF.

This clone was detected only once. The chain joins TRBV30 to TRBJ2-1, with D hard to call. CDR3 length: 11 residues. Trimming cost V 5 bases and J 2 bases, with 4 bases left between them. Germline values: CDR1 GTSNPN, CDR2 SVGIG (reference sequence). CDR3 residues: CAWATYNEQFF. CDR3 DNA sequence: TGTGCCTGGGCGACCTACAATGAGCAGTTCTTC.